These 30 T cell receptor beta chains were all obtained from the same sample, sequenced in a study of type 1 regulatory T cells. No cognate antigen is known for these TCRs. TCRdb fed the reads into MiXCR, producing one record per CDR3 protein. Of 5,500 to 7,000 distinct CDR3 sequences in the sample, approximately 30% were seen once. The specimen was cultured T cells, either the whole culture or a sorted T cell fraction (not recorded which). This sample's subset: Tr1-enriched cell product generated in vitro against host alloantigens. The source of these receptors is a human donor in good health.

This clonotype is medium-sized within its sample. The chain links TRBV20-1 to TRBJ1-5; 7 bases map to TRBD1. Germline values: CDR1 DFQATT, CDR2 SNEGSKA (reference sequence). Trimming took 5 bases from V and 4 from J; bases not matched to a gene: 2. CDR3 length: 12 amino acids. For the CDR3, the DNA is TGCAGTGCTCACAGGGGAAATCAGCCCCAGCATTTT. Translation gives CSAHRGNQPQHF.

The chain joins TRBV5-1 to TRBJ1-2; possibly TRBD1 for D (5 bases). V was cut by 0 bases and J by 10 bases, with 13 bases left in between. The CDR3 has 13 residues. Per germline, CDR1 SGHRS and CDR2 YFSETQ. DNA of the CDR3: TGCGCCAGCAGCTTGGTGCCAGGGCAGGACTACACCTTC. It codes for CASSLVPGQDYTF.

This clonotype occurred many times. Given a much more abundant clone one base away, this may be a read error. This chain uses TRBV18 with TRBJ1-3; the D is unclear. V lost 3 bases and J 4 bases, leaving 7 bases between the germline ends. CDR3 length: 13 residues. CDR1 and CDR2 from the germline V gene are KGHSH and LQKENI. CDR3 protein: CASSPTDGNTIYF. CDR3 in DNA: TGTGCCAGCTCACCGACGGACGGAAACACCATATATTTT.

J is TRBJ2-1 and V is TRBV20-1; tentatively, D is TRBD2 (6 bases). Germline CDR1 is DFQATT and CDR2 is SNEGSKA (reference sequence). V lost 4 bases and J lost 2, with 18 bases in between. The CDR3 spans 16 residues. The CDR3 is CSATPGTPFAYNEQFF. The CDR3 bases are TGCAGTGCTACTCCCGGGACTCCCTTCGCCTACAATGAGCAGTTCTTC.

CDR3 residues: CASSLDSTSYNEQFF. CDR3 in DNA: TGTGCCAGCAGCTTGGATTCCACTTCTTACAATGAGCAGTTCTTC. J is TRBJ2-1 and V is TRBV5-4; no clear D gene. Trimming pared 0 bases from V and 4 bases from J, leaving 11 bases between. This CDR3 contains 15 residues. Germline CDR1 is SGHNT and CDR2 is YYREEE (reference sequence). The full variable domain, in which reference TRBV5-4 and TRBJ2-1 provide the parts outside the CDR3, is ETGVTQSPTHLIKTRGQQVTLRCSSQSGHNTVSWYQQALGQGPQFIFQYYREEENGRGNFPPRFSGLQFPNYSSELNVNALELDDSALYLCASSLDSTSYNEQFFGPGTRLTVL.

This clonotype ranks as medium-sized. This chain links TRBV7-2 with TRBJ1-4; D uncertain. Germline lookup yields CDR1 SGHTA and CDR2 FQGNSA. The CDR3 is 14 residues long. Trimming removed 5 bases at V and 6 bases at J, with 13 bases between. The CDR3 loop reads CASSRDRSDEKLFF. The CDR3 DNA reads TGTGCCAGCAGCCGCGATAGATCCGATGAAAAACTGTTTTTT.

V is TRBV10-3 and J is TRBJ2-7; a possible D gene is TRBD2 (5 bases). CDR3 length equals 13 residues. In germline, CDR1 is ENHRY, CDR2 SYGVKD. Trimming stripped 3 bases from V and 2 bases from J, with 8 bases between. The CDR3: CAISDQTTYEQYF. The CDR3, as DNA: TGTGCCATCAGTGACCAGACTACCTACGAGCAGTACTTC.

This clonotype was seen repeatedly, ten times or more. The genes are TRBV13 and TRBJ2-3; 8 bases line up with TRBD2. Germline CDR1 and CDR2: PRHDT and FYEKMQ (reference sequence). There are 16 residues in the CDR3. The V and J ends lost 4 bases and 2 bases, in that order; junction bases with no gene match: 8. CDR3 DNA: TGTGCCAGCAGCTCCATACTTAGCGGGATCACAGATACGCAGTATTTT. Translated: CASSSILSGITDTQYF.

The gene calls are TRBV27 and TRBJ2-3; D is tentatively TRBD1 or TRBD2 (5 bases each). Per the germline V gene, CDR1 is MNHEY and CDR2 is SMNVEV (reference sequence). Deletions cut 5 bases from V and 6 bases from J, with 15 bases between. CDR3 length: 14 amino acids. For the CDR3, the DNA is TGTGCCAGCAGTACGAACTCCGGGGCGGATACGCAGTATTTT. Translating gives CASSTNSGADTQYF.

This clonotype was seen at least ten times. The V gene is TRBV20-1, the J gene TRBJ2-3, with 10 bases matching TRBD1. After removal of 5 bases from V and 1 base from J, the junction contained 3 bases not matched to a gene. The CDR3 is made up of 14 amino acids. Germline CDR1 reads DFQATT; CDR2 reads SNEGSKA (reference sequence). In DNA, the CDR3 is TGCAGTGCTGACAGGGGGCTTGGCACAGATACGCAGTATTTT. Protein: CSADRGLGTDTQYF.

This clonotype is categorized as medium-sized. The chain combines TRBV5-1 with TRBJ2-1; perhaps TRBD2 as D (5 bases). This CDR3 is 14 amino acids long. Germline V gives CDR1 SGHRS, CDR2 YFSETQ. Trimming removed 2 bases at V and 9 bases at J, with 15 bases between. CDR3 nucleotide sequence: TGCGCCAGCAGCTTTATGAGGGAAATGGGTGAGCAGTTCTTC. Protein product: CASSFMREMGEQFF.

Regarding this clonotype: A much larger clonotype is one base distant, so this may be a read error. This chain uses TRBV18 with TRBJ1-2, with unresolved D. The germline V gene encodes CDR1 KGHSH and CDR2 LQKENI. There are 14 residues in the CDR3. The CDR3 loop is CAGSPLGVDYGYTF. The CDR3 DNA reads as TGTGCCGGCTCACCCCTCGGCGTAGACTATGGCTACACCTTC.

This clonotype was found many times. The chain uses TRBV7-2 and TRBJ1-1; D not certain. The CDR3 is made up of 14 amino acids. V lost 4 bases and J lost 5, with 14 bases in between. Germline V lookup: CDR1 SGHTA, CDR2 FQGNSA. CDR3 loop: CASSSLGGLTEAFF. The CDR3 coding sequence is TGTGCCAGCAGCTCCCTGGGCGGCCTGACTGAAGCTTTCTTT.

This clonotype was observed at least ten times. The chain couples TRBV5-4 to TRBJ2-1, with 8 bases identical to TRBD2. The CDR3 is 13 amino acids. The V gene's germline CDR1 is SGHNT and CDR2 YYREEE (reference sequence). V gave up 4 bases and J gave up 8 bases; unmatched junction bases: 5. CDR3 bases: TGTGCCAGCAGCCCGGGACTAGTGGATGAGCAGTTCTTC. Translated, it gives CASSPGLVDEQFF.

This clonotype was seen repeatedly, ten times or more. This sequence joins TRBV24-1 and TRBJ2-7, with 7 nucleotides matching TRBD2. The CDR3 covers 13 residues. CDR1 is KGHDR and CDR2 is SFDVKD in the germline V gene. Trimming at V came to 4 bases and at J to 6 bases, leaving 5 bases not matched to a gene. The CDR3 nucleotides read TGTGCCACCAGTGACCTGCGGGGGAGCGAGCAGTACTTC. The encoded protein is CATSDLRGSEQYF.

The chain links TRBV27 to TRBJ2-1, with a possible D match to TRBD2 (6 bases). Germline V gene sequence: CDR1 MNHEY, CDR2 SMNVEV (reference sequence). V gave up 6 bases and J gave up 0 bases, with 15 bases separating them. There are 16 residues in the CDR3. CDR3 bases: TGTGCCAGCAGGGGTCTTCGGGGGAGCTCCTACAATGAGCAGTTCTTC. Its translation is CASRGLRGSSYNEQFF.

This clonotype is termed medium-sized. The chain joins TRBV5-6 to TRBJ2-3; D unclear. Germline assignment: CDR1 SGHDT and CDR2 YYEEEE. This CDR3 is built from 14 residues. Trimming removed 2 bases at V and 1 base at J, with 8 bases between. CDR3 in DNA: TGTGCCAGCAGCTTTGGACGGCGCACAGATACGCAGTATTTT. Its translation is CASSFGRRTDTQYF. Filled out from reference TRBV5-6 and TRBJ2-3, the complete variable domain reads DAGVTQSPTHLIKTRGQQVTLRCSPKSGHDTVSWYQQALGQGPQFIFQYYEEEERQRGNFPDRFSGHQFPNYSSELNVNALLLGDSALYLCASSFGRRTDTQYFGPGTRLTVL.

This clonotype is categorized as medium-sized. CDR3 in DNA: TGTGCCAGCAGCCAGGTCCCTGGGGGGGTCGGCGAGCAGTTCTTC. Encoded protein: CASSQVPGGVGEQFF. The chain combines TRBV3-1 with TRBJ2-1, with 7 bases aligning to TRBD2. This CDR3 has 15 residues. Germline V lookup: CDR1 LGHDT, CDR2 YNNKEL (reference sequence). V was clipped by 3 bases and J by 10 bases; unmatched bases: 12.

This clonotype appeared a single time. V gene TRBV18 combines with J gene TRBJ2-5; D possibly corresponds to TRBD2 (5 bases). V was shortened by 0 bases and J by 4 bases, with 12 bases between the two germline ends. Germline CDR1 KGHSH, CDR2 LQKENI. CDR3 length equals 15 residues. In DNA form, the CDR3 reads TGTGCCAGCTCACCACCTAGCCGGGGTAGAGAGACCCAGTACTTC. Translating gives CASSPPSRGRETQYF.

The chain joins TRBV10-3 to TRBJ1-5; weak D call: TRBD1 (6 bases). This CDR3 comprises 13 residues. V was trimmed by 7 bases and J by 6 bases, leaving 13 bases between them. Germline V CDR1 and CDR2: ENHRY, SYGVKD. The CDR3 DNA sequence: TGTGCCATCACCAGACAGGCGGGTCAGCCCCAGCATTTT. This translates into CAITRQAGQPQHF.

By frequency in the sample, this clonotype is medium-sized. For the CDR3, the DNA is TGCAGTGCTACCGATAAAGGGGTCTCCACCTCCTACGAGCAGTACTTC. It specifies CSATDKGVSTSYEQYF. The chain combines TRBV20-1 with TRBJ2-7, with D maybe TRBD1 (5 bases). CDR3 size: 16 residues. The V gene's germline CDR1 is DFQATT and CDR2 SNEGSKA (reference sequence). Trimming pared 4 bases from V and 0 bases from J, leaving 19 bases between.

This chain joins TRBV6-1 and TRBJ1-1, with a possible D match to TRBD1 (5 bases). The V gene lost 7 bases and the J gene lost 3 bases, with 15 bases spanning the gap. The V gene's germline CDR1 is MNHNS and CDR2 SASEGT. The CDR3 is 14 amino acids. For the CDR3, the DNA is TGTGCCAGCACCATACACAGGCTCGACACTGAAGCTTTCTTT. Amino acids: CASTIHRLDTEAFF.

This clonotype is classed as medium-sized. This chain connects TRBV20-1 to TRBJ2-1, with TRBD2 identical over 15 bases. Trimming took 1 base from V and 9 from J; bases not matched to a gene: 4. The length of the CDR3 is 15 residues. Germline CDR1 reads DFQATT; CDR2 reads SNEGSKA (reference sequence). The CDR3 sequence: CSARAPGLAGGEQFF. The CDR3, as DNA: TGCAGTGCTAGAGCCCCGGGACTAGCGGGAGGTGAGCAGTTCTTC.

This clonotype is labeled as medium-sized. The gene calls are TRBV30 and TRBJ2-2; D is tentatively TRBD1 or TRBD2 (6 bases each). Germline CDR1 is GTSNPN and CDR2 is SVGIG (reference sequence). This CDR3 is built from 14 residues. V lost 3 bases, J lost 5 bases, and 13 bases lay in between. The CDR3 bases are TGTGCCTGGAGGAGGGGGAGGAGGACCGGGGAGCTGTTTTTT. Protein sequence: CAWRRGRRTGELFF.

The gene calls are TRBV18 and TRBJ2-1, with D unresolved. The CDR3 runs 13 residues. V was pared by 3 bases and J by 6 bases, with 9 bases between. Looked up from germline, CDR1 is KGHSH and CDR2 is LQKENI. The CDR3: CASSPLGGNEQFF. The DNA for the CDR3 is TGTGCCAGCTCACCGTTGGGTGGCAATGAGCAGTTCTTC.

The chain has TRBV27 and TRBJ2-6; D gene uncertain. There are 16 residues in the CDR3. Between the trimmed V and J ends, which lost 4 bases and 2 bases, there was a span of 12 bases. Germline loops: CDR1 MNHEY, CDR2 SMNVEV (reference sequence). In nucleotides, the CDR3 is TGTGCCAGCAGTTCCCAAAGTTCCGCTGGGGCCAACGTCCTGACTTTC. It yields the protein CASSSQSSAGANVLTF. The full variable domain, completed using reference TRBV27 and TRBJ2-6, is EAQVTQNPRYLITVTGKKLTVTCSQNMNHEYMSWYRQDPGLGLRQIYYSMNVEVTDKGDVPEGYKVSRKEKRNFPLILESPSPNQTSLYFCASSSQSSAGANVLTFGAGSRLTVL.

This clonotype was observed at least ten times. The genes are TRBV5-1 and TRBJ1-4; 8 nucleotides align to TRBD1. Germline V gene sequence: CDR1 SGHRS, CDR2 YFSETQ. V gave up 5 bases and J gave up 0 bases; unmatched junction bases: 6. This CDR3 comprises 16 residues. CDR3 DNA sequence: TGCGCCAGCAGTTCGCAGGGGGCAGCAACTAATGAAAAACTGTTTTTT. As protein: CASSSQGAATNEKLFF.

This clonotype is medium-sized (0.01 to 0.1%) within its sample. The gene calls are TRBV5-1 and TRBJ2-3, with 12 bases matching TRBD2. The CDR3 loop spans 18 amino acids. J gave up 0 bases and V 4 bases, and 9 bases lay outside the gene matches. Germline assignment: CDR1 SGHRS and CDR2 YFSETQ. As DNA, the CDR3 is TGCGCCAGCAGCCGACCCGGACTAGCGGGATTTAGCACAGATACGCAGTATTTT. It translates to CASSRPGLAGFSTDTQYF.

By sample fraction, this clonotype is medium-sized. The CDR3 DNA sequence: TGCAGTGGACGGCAGGGTGGCGATACGCAGTATTTT. Its protein is CSGRQGGDTQYF. This chain connects TRBV20-1 to TRBJ2-3; weak D call: TRBD1 (5 bases). Germline V CDR1 and CDR2: DFQATT, SNEGSKA (reference sequence). The V and J ends lost 7 bases and 6 bases respectively, with 14 bases between them. This CDR3 spans 12 amino acids.

This clonotype has a count of ten or more. This chain joins TRBV20-1 and TRBJ2-3; 7 bases are shared with TRBD1. This CDR3 has 14 residues. J lost 2 bases, V lost 6 bases, and 8 bases had no gene match. Germline-derived CDR1 and CDR2 are DFQATT and SNEGSKA (reference sequence). In DNA form, the CDR3 reads TGCAGTGCCGGGGACAGACGGTCCACAGATACGCAGTATTTT. As protein: CSAGDRRSTDTQYF.